This T cell receptor beta chain was found in a study of blood T cell repertoires in COVID-19. Germline lookup yields CDR1 MNHEY and CDR2 SMNVEV (reference sequence). The CDR3 extends over 15 amino acids. With 6 bases clipped from V and 3 bases from J, the junction kept 7 bases outside the gene matches. Assay used: immunoSEQ multiplex PCR; TCRdb lists only in-frame clones, some missing. The top ten hold about 10% of the sample, which has over 350,000 clones, about 87% seen once. The receptor was derived from a woman between 45 and 60 years old who had recovered from COVID-19. Sequences were obtained from PBMCs or T cells enriched from blood (not recorded which). This chain links TRBV27 with TRBJ1-1; 10 bases line up with TRBD1. CDR3 nucleotide sequence: TGTGCCAGCAGCACCTGGGACAGGGGATACACTGAAGCTTTCTTT. Translation: CASSTWDRGYTEAFF.